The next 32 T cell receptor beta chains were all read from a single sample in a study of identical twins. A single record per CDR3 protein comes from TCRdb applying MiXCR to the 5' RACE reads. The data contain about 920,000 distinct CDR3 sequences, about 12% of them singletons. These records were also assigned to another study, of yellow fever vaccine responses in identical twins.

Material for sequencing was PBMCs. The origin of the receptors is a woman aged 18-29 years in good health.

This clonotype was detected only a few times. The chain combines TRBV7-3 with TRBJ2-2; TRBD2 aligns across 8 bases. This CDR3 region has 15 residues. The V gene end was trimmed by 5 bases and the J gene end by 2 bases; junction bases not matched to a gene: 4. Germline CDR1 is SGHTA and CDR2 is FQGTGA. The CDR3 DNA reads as TGTGCCAGCAGCCAGCGGGAGATTAACACCGGGGAGCTGTTTTTT. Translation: CASSQREINTGELFF.

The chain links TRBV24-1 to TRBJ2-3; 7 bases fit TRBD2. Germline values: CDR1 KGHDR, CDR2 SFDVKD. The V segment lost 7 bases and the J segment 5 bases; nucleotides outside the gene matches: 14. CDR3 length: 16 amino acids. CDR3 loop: CATSPGGLSGEDTQYF. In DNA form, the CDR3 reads TGTGCCACCAGCCCCGGGGGGTTGAGCGGGGAAGATACGCAGTATTTT.

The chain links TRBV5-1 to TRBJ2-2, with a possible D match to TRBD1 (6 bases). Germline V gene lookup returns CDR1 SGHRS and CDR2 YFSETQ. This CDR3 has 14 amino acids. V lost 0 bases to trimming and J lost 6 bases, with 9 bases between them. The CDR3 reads CASSLAGVPGELFF. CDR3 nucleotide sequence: TGCGCCAGCAGCTTGGCAGGGGTCCCCGGGGAGCTGTTTTTT.

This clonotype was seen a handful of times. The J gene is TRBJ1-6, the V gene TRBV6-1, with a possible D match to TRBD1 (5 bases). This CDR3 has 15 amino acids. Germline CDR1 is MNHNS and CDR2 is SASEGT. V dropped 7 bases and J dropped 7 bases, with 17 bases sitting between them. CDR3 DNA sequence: TGTGCCAGCACCAGGGTCGAGGGGACCAATTCACCCCTCCACTTT. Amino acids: CASTRVEGTNSPLHF.

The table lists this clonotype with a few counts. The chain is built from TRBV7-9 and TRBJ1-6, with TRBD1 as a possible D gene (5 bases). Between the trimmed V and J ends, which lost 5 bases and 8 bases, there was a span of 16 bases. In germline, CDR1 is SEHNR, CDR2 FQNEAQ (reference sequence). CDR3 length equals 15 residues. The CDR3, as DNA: TGTGCCAGCAGCCCGGGGACTACCAGGGATTCACCCCTCCACTTT. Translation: CASSPGTTRDSPLHF.

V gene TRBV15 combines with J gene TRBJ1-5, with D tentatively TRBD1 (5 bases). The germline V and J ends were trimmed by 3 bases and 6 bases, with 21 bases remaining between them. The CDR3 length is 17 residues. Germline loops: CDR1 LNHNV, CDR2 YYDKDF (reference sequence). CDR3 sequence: CATSSSVGRTVGQPQHF. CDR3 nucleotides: TGTGCCACCAGCAGCTCGGTGGGGCGCACGGTCGGTCAGCCCCAGCATTTT.

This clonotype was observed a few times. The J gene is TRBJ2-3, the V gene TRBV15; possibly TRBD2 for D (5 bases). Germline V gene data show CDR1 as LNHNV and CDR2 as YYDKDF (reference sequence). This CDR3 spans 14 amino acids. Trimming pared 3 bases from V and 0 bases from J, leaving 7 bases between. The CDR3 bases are TGTGCCACCAGCAGCCGGGATAGCACAGATACGCAGTATTTT. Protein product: CATSSRDSTDTQYF.

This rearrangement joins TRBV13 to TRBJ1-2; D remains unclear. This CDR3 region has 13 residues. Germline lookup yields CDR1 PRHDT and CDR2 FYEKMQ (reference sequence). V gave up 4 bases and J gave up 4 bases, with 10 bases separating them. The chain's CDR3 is CASSSRELYGYTF. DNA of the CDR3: TGTGCCAGCAGCTCCCGGGAACTCTATGGCTACACCTTC. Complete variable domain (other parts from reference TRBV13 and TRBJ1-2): AAGVIQSPRHLIKEKRETATLKCYPIPRHDTVYWYQQGPGQDPQFLISFYEKMQSDKGSIPDRFSAQQFSDYHSELNMSSLELGDSALYFCASSSRELYGYTFGSGTRLTVV.

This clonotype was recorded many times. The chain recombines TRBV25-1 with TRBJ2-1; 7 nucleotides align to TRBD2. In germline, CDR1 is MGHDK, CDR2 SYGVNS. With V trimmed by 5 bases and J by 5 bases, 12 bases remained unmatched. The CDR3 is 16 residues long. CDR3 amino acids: CASSRGLGLVDNEQFF. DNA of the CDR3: TGTGCCAGCAGTCGGGGCCTCGGACTAGTTGACAATGAGCAGTTCTTC.

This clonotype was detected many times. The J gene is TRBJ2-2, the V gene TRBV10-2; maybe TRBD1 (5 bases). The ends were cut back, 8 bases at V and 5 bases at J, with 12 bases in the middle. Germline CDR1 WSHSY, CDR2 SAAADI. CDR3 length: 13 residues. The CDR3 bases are TGCGCCAGCTTGATGACAGAGACCGGGGAGCTGTTTTTT. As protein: CASLMTETGELFF.

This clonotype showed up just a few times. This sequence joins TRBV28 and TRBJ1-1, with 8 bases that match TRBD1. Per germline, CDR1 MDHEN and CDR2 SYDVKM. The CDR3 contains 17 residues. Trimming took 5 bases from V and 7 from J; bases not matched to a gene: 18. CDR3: CASSQAPGGSLGSEAFF. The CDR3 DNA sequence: TGTGCCAGCAGTCAAGCCCCAGGGGGCTCCTTAGGGAGTGAAGCTTTCTTT.

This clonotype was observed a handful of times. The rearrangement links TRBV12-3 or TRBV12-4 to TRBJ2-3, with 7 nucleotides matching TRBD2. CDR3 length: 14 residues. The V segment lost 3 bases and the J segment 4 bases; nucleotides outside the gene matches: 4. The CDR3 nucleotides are TGTGCCAGCAGTTTTGGCGGGAGATCAGATACGCAGTATTTT. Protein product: CASSFGGRSDTQYF.

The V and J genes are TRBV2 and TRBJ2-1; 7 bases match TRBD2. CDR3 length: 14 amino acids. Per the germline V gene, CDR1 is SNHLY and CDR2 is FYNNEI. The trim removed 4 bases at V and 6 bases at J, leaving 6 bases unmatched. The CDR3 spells CASSARGGSNEQFF. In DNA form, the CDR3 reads TGTGCCAGCAGTGCTCGGGGCGGGAGCAATGAGCAGTTCTTC.

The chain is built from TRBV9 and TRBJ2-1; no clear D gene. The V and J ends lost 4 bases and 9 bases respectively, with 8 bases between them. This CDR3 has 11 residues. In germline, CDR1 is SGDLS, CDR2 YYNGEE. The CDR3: CASSNLGEQFF. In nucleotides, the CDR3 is TGTGCCAGCAGCAATCTAGGTGAGCAGTTCTTC.

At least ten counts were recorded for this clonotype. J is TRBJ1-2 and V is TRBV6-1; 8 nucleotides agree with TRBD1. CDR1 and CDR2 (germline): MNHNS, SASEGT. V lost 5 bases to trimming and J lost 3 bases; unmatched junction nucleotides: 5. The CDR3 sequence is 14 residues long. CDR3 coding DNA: TGTGCCAGCAGTCAACGGACAGGGCACTATGGCTACACCTTC. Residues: CASSQRTGHYGYTF.

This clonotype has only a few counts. The CDR3 DNA sequence: TGTGCCAGCAGCAGAGGGGACAGCTCCTACAATGAGCAGTTCTTC. Amino acid sequence: CASSRGDSSYNEQFF. V gene TRBV6-4 combines with J gene TRBJ2-1; the match to TRBD1 covers 7 bases. Germline V CDR1 and CDR2: MRHNA, SNTAGT. The CDR3 extends over 15 amino acids. After removal of 6 bases from V and 0 bases from J, the junction contained 5 bases not matched to a gene.

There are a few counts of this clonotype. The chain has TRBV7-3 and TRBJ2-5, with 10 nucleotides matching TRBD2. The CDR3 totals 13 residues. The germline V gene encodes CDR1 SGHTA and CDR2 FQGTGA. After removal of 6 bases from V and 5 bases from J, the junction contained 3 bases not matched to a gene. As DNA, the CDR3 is TGTGCCAGCAGTGGGACTAGCGTTGAGACCCAGTACTTC. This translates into CASSGTSVETQYF.

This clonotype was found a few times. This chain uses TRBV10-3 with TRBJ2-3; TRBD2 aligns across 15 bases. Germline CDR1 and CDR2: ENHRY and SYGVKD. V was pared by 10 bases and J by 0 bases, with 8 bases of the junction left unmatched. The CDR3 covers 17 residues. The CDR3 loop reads CATCGTSGGLSTDTQYF. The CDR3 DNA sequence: TGTGCCACCTGTGGGACTAGCGGGGGGTTGAGCACAGATACGCAGTATTTT.

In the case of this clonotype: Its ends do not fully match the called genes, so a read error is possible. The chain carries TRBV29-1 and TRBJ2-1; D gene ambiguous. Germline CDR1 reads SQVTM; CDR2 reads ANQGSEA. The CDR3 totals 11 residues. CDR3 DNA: TGCAGCGTAGAAGGACACAATGAGCAGTTCTTC. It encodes CSVEGHNEQFF.

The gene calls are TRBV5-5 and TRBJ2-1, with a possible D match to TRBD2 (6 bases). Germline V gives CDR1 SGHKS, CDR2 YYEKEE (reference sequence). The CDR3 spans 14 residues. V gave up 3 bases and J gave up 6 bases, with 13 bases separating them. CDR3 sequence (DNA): TGTGCCAGCAGCTCACTAGGGCGGGGCAATGAGCAGTTCTTC. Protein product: CASSSLGRGNEQFF.

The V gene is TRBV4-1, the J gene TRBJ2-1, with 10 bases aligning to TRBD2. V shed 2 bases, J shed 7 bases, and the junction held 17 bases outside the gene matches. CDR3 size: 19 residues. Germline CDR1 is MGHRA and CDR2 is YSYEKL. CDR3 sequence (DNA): TGCGCCAGCAGCCAACTTGGCCTAGCGGGAGCCCGAGGCGAAAATGAGCAGTTCTTC. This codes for CASSQLGLAGARGENEQFF.

This chain's CDR3 is CASRRAGGPNEQFF. The CDR3 DNA reads as TGTGCCAGCAGGCGAGCGGGGGGGCCCAATGAGCAGTTCTTC. The V gene is TRBV3-1, the J gene TRBJ2-1, with TRBD2 identical over 10 bases. CDR3 size: 14 residues. Trimming cost V 6 bases and J 6 bases; bases outside gene matches: 5. CDR1 and CDR2 (germline): LGHDT, YNNKEL (reference sequence).

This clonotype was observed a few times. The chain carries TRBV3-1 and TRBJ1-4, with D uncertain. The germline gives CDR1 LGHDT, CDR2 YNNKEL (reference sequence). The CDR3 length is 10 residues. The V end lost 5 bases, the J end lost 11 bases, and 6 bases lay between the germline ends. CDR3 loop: CASSGPKLFF. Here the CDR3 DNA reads TGTGCCAGCAGCGGCCCCAAACTGTTTTTT. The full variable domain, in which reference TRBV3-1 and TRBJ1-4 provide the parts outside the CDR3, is DTAVSQTPKYLVTQMGNDKSIKCEQNLGHDTMYWYKQDSKKFLKIMFSYNNKELIINETVPNRFSPKSPDKAHLNLHINSLELGDSAVYFCASSGPKLFFGSGTQLSVL.

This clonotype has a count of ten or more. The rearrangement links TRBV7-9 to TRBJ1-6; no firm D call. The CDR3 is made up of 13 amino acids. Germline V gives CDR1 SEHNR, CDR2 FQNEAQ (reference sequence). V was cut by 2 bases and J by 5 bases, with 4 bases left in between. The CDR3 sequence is CASSLQDNSPLHF. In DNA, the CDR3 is TGTGCCAGCAGCTTACAGGATAATTCACCCCTCCACTTT.

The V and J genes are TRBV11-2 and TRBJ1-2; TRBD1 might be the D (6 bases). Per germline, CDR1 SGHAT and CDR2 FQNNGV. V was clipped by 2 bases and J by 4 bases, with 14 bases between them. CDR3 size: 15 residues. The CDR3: CASSLQRTVSYGYTF. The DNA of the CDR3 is TGTGCCAGCAGCTTACAAAGGACAGTCAGCTATGGCTACACCTTC.

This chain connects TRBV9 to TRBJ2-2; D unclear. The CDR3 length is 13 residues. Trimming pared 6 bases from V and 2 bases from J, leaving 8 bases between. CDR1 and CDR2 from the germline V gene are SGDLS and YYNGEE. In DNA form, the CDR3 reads TGTGCCAGCACGAAAGACAACACCGGGGAGCTGTTTTTT. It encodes CASTKDNTGELFF.

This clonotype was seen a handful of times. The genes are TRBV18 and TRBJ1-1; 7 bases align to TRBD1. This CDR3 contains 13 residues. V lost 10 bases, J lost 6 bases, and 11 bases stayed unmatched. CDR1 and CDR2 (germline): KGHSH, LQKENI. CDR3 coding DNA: TGTGCCAACTTCCGGGACAGCATATCTGAAGCTTTCTTT. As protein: CANFRDSISEAFF.

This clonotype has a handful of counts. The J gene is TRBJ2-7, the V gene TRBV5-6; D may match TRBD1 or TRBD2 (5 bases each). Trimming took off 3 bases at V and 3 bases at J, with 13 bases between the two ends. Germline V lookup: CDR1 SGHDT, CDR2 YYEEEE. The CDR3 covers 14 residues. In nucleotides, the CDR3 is TGTGCCAGCAGCTCCGGGACGGTCCTCTACGAGCAGTACTTC. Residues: CASSSGTVLYEQYF.

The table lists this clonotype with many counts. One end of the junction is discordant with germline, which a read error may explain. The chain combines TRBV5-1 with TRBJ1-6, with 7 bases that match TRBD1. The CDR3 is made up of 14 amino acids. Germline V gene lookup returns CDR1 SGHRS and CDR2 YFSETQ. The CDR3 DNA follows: TGTGCCAGCAGCTTAGGACAGGATAATTCACCCCTCCACTTT. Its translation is CASSLGQDNSPLHF.

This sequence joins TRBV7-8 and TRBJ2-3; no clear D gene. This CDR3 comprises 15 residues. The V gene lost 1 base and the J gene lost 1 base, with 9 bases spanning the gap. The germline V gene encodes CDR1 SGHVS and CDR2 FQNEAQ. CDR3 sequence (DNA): TGTGCCAGCAGCTTAGTAGGGATTGGCACAGATACGCAGTATTTT. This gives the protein CASSLVGIGTDTQYF.

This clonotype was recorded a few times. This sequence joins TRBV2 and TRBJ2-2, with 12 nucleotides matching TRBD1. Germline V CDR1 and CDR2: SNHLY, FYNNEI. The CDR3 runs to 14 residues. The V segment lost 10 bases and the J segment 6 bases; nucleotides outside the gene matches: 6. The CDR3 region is CANRRDRGPGELFF. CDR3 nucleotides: TGTGCCAACCGCCGGGACAGGGGGCCCGGGGAGCTGTTTTTT.

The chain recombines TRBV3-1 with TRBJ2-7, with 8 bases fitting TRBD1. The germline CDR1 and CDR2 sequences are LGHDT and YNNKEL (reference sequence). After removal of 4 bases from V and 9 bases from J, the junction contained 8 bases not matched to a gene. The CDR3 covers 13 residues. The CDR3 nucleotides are TGTGCCAGCAGCCTAGGGACAGGTGGCGCGCAGTACGTC. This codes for CASSLGTGGAQYV.